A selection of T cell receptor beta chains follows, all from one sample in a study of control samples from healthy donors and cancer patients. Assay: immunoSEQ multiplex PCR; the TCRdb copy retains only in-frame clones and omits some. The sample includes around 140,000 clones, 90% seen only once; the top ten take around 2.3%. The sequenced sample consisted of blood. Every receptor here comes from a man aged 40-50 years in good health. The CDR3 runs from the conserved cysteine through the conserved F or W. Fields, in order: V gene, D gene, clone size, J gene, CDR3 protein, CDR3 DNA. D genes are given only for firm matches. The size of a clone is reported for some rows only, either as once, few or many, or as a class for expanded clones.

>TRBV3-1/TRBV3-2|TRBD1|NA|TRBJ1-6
CASSQGDSLGSPLHF
TGTGCCAGCAGCCAAGGGGACAGTTTGGGTTCACCCCTCCACTTT
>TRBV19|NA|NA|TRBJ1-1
CASTKNTEAFF
TGTGCCAGTACCAAGAACACTGAAGCTTTCTTT
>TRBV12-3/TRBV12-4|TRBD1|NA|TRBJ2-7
CASTPGQGYEQYF
TGTGCCAGCACACCGGGACAGGGCTACGAGCAGTACTTC
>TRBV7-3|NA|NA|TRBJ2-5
CASGRGGQETQYF
TGTGCCAGCGGGCGGGGAGGCCAAGAGACCCAGTACTTC
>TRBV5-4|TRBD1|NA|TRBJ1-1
CASSLESGGMNTEAFF
TGTGCCAGCAGCTTGGAGTCAGGGGGGATGAACACTGAAGCTTTCTTT
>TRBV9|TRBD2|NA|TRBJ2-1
CASGGLAGNNEQFF
TGTGCCAGCGGGGGACTAGCGGGAAACAATGAGCAGTTCTTC
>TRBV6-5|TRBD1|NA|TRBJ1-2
CASSYSSRGDYGYTF
TGTGCCAGCAGTTACTCAAGCAGGGGGGACTATGGCTACACCTTC
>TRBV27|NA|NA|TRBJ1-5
CASSSFTGWGNQPQHF
TGTGCCAGCAGTTCCTTCACAGGCTGGGGCAATCAGCCCCAGCATTTT
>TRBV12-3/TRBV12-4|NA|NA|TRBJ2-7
CASSPRLGGPQYF
TGTGCCAGCAGTCCCAGGTTGGGGGGCCCTCAGTACTTC
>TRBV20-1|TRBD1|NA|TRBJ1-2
CSASRTGNYGYTF
TGCAGTGCTAGTCGGACAGGGAACTATGGCTACACCTTC
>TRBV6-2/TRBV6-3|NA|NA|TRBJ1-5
CASSPYPHQPQHF
TGTGCCAGCAGTCCCTATCCCCATCAGCCCCAGCATTTT
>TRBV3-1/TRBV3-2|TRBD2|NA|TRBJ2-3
CASSQEGLAGARGTDTQYF
TGTGCCAGCAGCCAAGAGGGACTAGCGGGGGCGAGGGGCACAGATACGCAGTATTTT
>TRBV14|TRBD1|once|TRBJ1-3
CASSPQLPGQGNTIYF
TGTGCCAGCAGCCCCCAATTGCCGGGACAGGGCAACACCATATATTTT
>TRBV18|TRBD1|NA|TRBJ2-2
CASSPTGQGSTGELFF
TGTGCCAGCTCACCAACAGGACAGGGGAGCACCGGGGAGCTGTTTTTT
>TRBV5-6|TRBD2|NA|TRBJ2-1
CASSPSLRGGRDEQFF
TGTGCCAGCAGCCCTTCGCTACGGGGGGGCCGTGATGAGCAGTTCTTC
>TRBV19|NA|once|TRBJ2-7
CATTKSGTRGGYEQYF
TGTGCCACCACCAAATCAGGAACCCGCGGAGGGTACGAGCAGTACTTC
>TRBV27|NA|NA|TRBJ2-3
CASSLREADTQYF
TGTGCCAGCAGTTTAAGGGAGGCCGATACGCAGTATTTT
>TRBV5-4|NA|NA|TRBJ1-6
CASSLEGFGSPLHF
TGTGCCAGCAGCTTGGAAGGGTTCGGATCACCCCTCCACTTT
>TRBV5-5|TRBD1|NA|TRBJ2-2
CASSFSLTGFRRDTGELFF
TGTGCCAGCAGCTTCAGTCTGACAGGGTTTAGAAGGGACACCGGGGAGCTGTTTTTT
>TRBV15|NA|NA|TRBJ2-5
CATSRDRETQYF
TGTGCCACCAGCAGAGATCGAGAGACCCAGTACTTC
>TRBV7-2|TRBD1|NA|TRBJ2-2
CASSLGTQTGLNTGELFF
TGTGCCAGCAGCTTAGGGACCCAGACAGGGTTGAACACCGGGGAGCTGTTTTTT
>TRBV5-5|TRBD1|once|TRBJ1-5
CASSSKLTGGLGTNQPQHF
TGTGCCAGCAGCTCAAAACTCACAGGGGGCCTGGGGACAAATCAGCCCCAGCATTTT
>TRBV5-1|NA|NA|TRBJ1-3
CASSTYGQSRSGNTIYF
TGCGCCAGCAGCACCTACGGACAGAGCCGCTCTGGAAACACCATATATTTT
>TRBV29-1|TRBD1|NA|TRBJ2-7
CSVEILGQGLNYEQYF
TGCAGCGTGGAGATCTTGGGACAGGGATTAAACTACGAGCAGTACTTC
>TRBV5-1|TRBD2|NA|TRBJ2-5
CASSSGTKETQYF
TGCGCCAGCAGCTCCGGGACTAAAGAGACCCAGTACTTC
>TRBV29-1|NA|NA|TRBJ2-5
CSAVGVMETQYF
TGCAGCGCAGTGGGGGTCATGGAGACCCAGTACTTC
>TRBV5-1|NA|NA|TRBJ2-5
CASSLMGKETQYF
TGCGCCAGCAGCTTGATGGGGAAAGAGACCCAGTACTTC
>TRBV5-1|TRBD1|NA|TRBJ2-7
CASSWTGGSEQYF
TGCGCCAGCAGCTGGACAGGGGGATCCGAGCAGTACTTC
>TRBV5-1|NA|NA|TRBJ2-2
CASSLGLESGELFF
TGCGCCAGCAGCTTGGGACTAGAATCCGGGGAGCTGTTTTTT
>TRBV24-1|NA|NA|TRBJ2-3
CATSGQGADTQYF
TGTGCCACCAGTGGGCAGGGTGCAGATACGCAGTATTTT
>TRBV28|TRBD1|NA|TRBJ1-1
CATRDRALGAFF
TGTGCCACCAGGGACAGGGCTTTAGGAGCTTTCTTT
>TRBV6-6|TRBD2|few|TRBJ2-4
CASSGGGLAKNIQYF
TGTGCCAGCAGCGGGGGGGGGTTAGCCAAAAACATTCAGTACTTC
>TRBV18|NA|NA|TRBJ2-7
CASSPLEPGRSSYEQYF
TGTGCCAGCTCACCACTTGAACCGGGACGAAGCTCCTACGAGCAGTACTTC
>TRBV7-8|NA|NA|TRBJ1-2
CASSLGAGSYGGYTF
TGTGCCAGCAGCTTAGGTGCAGGGTCTTATGGTGGCTACACCTTC
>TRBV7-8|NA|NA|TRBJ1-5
CASSISDGPAGQPQHF
TGCGCCAGCAGCATTTCCGATGGGCCTGCGGGGCAGCCCCAGCATTTT
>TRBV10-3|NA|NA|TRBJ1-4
CAISPGQLATNEKLFF
TGTGCCATCAGTCCTGGACAGTTGGCAACTAATGAAAAACTGTTTTTT
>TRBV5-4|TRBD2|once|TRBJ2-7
CASSQRAGGSEQYF
TGTGCCAGCAGCCAGAGAGCGGGGGGATCCGAGCAGTACTTC
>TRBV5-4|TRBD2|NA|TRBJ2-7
CASSLVGGGTYEQYF
TGTGCCAGCAGCTTGGTCGGGGGGGGTACCTACGAGCAGTACTTC
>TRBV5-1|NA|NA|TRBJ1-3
CASSLIGQSSGNTIYF
TGCGCCAGCAGCTTGATTGGACAGAGCTCTGGAAACACCATATATTTT
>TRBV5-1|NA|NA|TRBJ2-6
CASSLGASGANVLTF
TGCGCCAGCAGCTTGGGGGCCTCAGGGGCCAACGTCCTGACTTTC
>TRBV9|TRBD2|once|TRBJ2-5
CASSVGRGGRETQYF
TGTGCCAGCAGCGTAGGGCGGGGGGGCCGAGAGACCCAGTACTTC
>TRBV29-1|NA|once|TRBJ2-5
CSVVSSQETQYF
TGCAGCGTTGTGAGTAGTCAAGAGACCCAGTACTTC